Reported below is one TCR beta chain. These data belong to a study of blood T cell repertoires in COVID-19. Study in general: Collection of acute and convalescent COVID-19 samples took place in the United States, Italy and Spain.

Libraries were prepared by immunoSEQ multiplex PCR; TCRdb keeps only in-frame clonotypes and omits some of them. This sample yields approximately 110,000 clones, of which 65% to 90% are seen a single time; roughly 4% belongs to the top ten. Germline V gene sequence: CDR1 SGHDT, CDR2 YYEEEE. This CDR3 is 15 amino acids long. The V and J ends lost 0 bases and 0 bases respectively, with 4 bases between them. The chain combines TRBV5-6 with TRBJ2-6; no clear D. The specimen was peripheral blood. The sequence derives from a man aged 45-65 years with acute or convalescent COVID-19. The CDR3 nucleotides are TGTGCCAGCAGCTTGGCCGGCTCTGGGGCCAACGTCCTGACTTTC. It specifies CASSLAGSGANVLTF.